The present entry profiles one TCR beta chain with its context. Antigen unknown. This nonspecific control used anti-CD3/anti-CD28 bead stimulation of CD4+ T cells. Responding CD4+ T cells were sorted by upregulation of both CD40 ligand and CD69. The source of the sample is a study of persistence of HIV-infected CD4 T cells. Sequencing used immunoSEQ version 4 in survey mode. The assay was immunoSEQ multiplex PCR, and TCRdb's table has in-frame clones only and misses some. The repertoire has under 45,000 clones, roughly 90% of them found once; the top ten carry approximately 0.97%. Germline assignment: CDR1 LGHDT and CDR2 YNNKEL (reference sequence). The CDR3 has 14 residues. V lost 4 bases and J lost 9; bases outside the gene matches: 6.

The source of this sequence is an adult man with HIV who was CMV-seropositive. The V call is TRBV3-1 (or the pseudogene TRBV3-2), the J call TRBJ2-1, with 10 bases matching TRBD1. The starting material was CD4+ T cells sorted from PBMCs after approximately 18-hour stimulation, obtained from a patient who received antiretroviral therapy. CDR3 sequence (DNA): TGTGCCAGCAGCCCGGAGACAGGGGGCTTTGAGCAGTTCTTC. Protein: CASSPETGGFEQFF.